This T cell receptor (beta chain) was identified during a study of blood T cell repertoires in COVID-19. Assay: immunoSEQ multiplex PCR; the TCRdb copy retains only in-frame clones and omits some. The sample has 140,000 to 150,000 clones; about 84% are singletons. CDR1 is LGHNA and CDR2 is YSLEER in the germline V gene. Trimming took off 0 bases at V and 3 bases at J, with 15 bases between the two ends. The CDR3 sequence is 17 residues long. This clonotype originated in a woman aged 45 to 65 with acute or convalescent COVID-19. The V gene is TRBV4-3, the J gene TRBJ1-3; no firm D call. Material: peripheral blood. The CDR3 DNA sequence: TGCGCCAGCAGCCAAGATTCGATGGGAGGAGGTGGAAACACCATATATTTT. Encoded protein: CASSQDSMGGGGNTIYF.